The subject of this entry is one T cell receptor beta chain. The table came from immunoSEQ multiplex PCR; TCRdb's copy has only in-frame clones and leaves some out. The table shows around 80,000 clones, with about nine tenths occurring only once. These data are taken from a study of OX40 agonist ivuxolimab in advanced cancers. The CDR3 totals 14 residues. Trimming cost V 5 bases and J 6 bases, with 16 bases left between them. Germline CDR1 is LGHNA and CDR2 is YSLEER. This TCR was sampled from an adult with an advanced solid tumor such as melanoma, head and neck, liver or kidney cancer. The sample consisted of CD4+ or CD8+ T cells sorted from blood, taken in a trial of the OX40 agonist ivuxolimab. V is TRBV4-3 and J is TRBJ2-5, with D tentatively TRBD2 (6 bases). CDR3 region: CASSGVVGGKTQYF. The DNA of the CDR3 is TGCGCCAGCAGCGGGGTGGTGGGGGGAAAGACCCAGTACTTC.